Reported below is one TCR beta chain. An end of the junction does not agree with germline; a read error may underlie this. Time point given: roughly 13 months of natalizumab therapy. The assay was run at survey level. Using immunoSEQ multiplex PCR, the repertoire was profiled, and TCRdb retains in-frame clones only, with some absent. Of 30,000 or so clones in the sample, around 87% were seen once. CDR1 and CDR2 from the germline V gene are KGHSH and LQKENI. The CDR3 sequence is 14 residues long. This sample is drawn from a study of multiple sclerosis patients with progressive multifocal leukoencephalopathy.

This clonotype originated in a human donor with multiple sclerosis. The sample in question was PBMCs, obtained from a patient treated with natalizumab. The rearrangement links TRBV18 to TRBJ1-2; D not resolved. DNA of the CDR3: TGTGCCAGCTCACCGACTGTCCCCGGCCCACCGAATCACTTC. It is translated as CASSPTVPGPPNHF.